Shown below are 29 T cell receptor beta chains from a single sample sequenced in a study of cytomegalovirus exposure and HLA in healthy donors. The PCR contained 60 Vbeta and 13 Jbeta primers. This table comes from immunoSEQ multiplex PCR, and its TCRdb copy is limited to in-frame clones, with some not included. Of 130,000 to 150,000 clones listed, roughly four fifths were seen once; the top ten hold around 4%. The sequencing sample was made of PBMCs. These receptors were taken from a man in his forties in good health and CMV-seropositive.

This chain uses TRBV11-2 with TRBJ1-1, with 10 positions matching TRBD1. V shed 5 bases and J 4 bases; nucleotides not matched to a gene: 1. The CDR3 has 13 amino acids. Per germline, CDR1 SGHAT and CDR2 FQNNGV. The CDR3 loop is CASSRTGGTEAFF. The CDR3 DNA sequence: TGTGCCAGCAGCCGGACAGGGGGCACTGAAGCTTTCTTT.

The chain has TRBV30 and TRBJ2-1, with D maybe TRBD2 (6 bases). Per germline, CDR1 GTSNPN and CDR2 SVGIG (reference sequence). Trimming removed 2 bases from V and 8 bases from J, with 16 bases in between. The CDR3 loop spans 14 amino acids. CDR3 region: CAWSRNTGLDEQFF. In nucleotides, the CDR3 is TGTGCCTGGAGTCGTAACACGGGACTGGATGAGCAGTTCTTC.

The V and J genes are TRBV27 and TRBJ2-7, with 7 bases aligning to TRBD1. J gave up 7 bases and V 5 bases, and 17 bases lay outside the gene matches. The CDR3 is 16 amino acids. From germline, CDR1 is MNHEY and CDR2 SMNVEV (reference sequence). The CDR3 nucleotides read TGTGCCAGCAGTAAAAGGGACAGAGCTCGTACGCGGGAGCAGTACTTC. Translated: CASSKRDRARTREQYF.

The rearrangement links TRBV4-3 to TRBJ1-1; no definite D call. Germline CDR1 is LGHNA and CDR2 is YSLEER. This CDR3 spans 14 amino acids. V was clipped by 0 bases and J by 4 bases, with 9 bases between them. The CDR3 DNA follows: TGCGCCAGCAGCCAAGACCTCCGAGGCACTGAAGCTTTCTTT. Amino acids: CASSQDLRGTEAFF.

This chain joins TRBV5-8 and TRBJ1-4, with a possible D match to TRBD1 (6 bases). The CDR3 runs to 15 residues. V gave up 0 bases and J gave up 8 bases, with 14 bases separating them. Germline CDR1 SGHTS, CDR2 YDEGEE. CDR3 DNA sequence: TGTGCCAGCAGCTTGGAAGGCAGGGGAGTAGAAAAACTGTTTTTT. Its translation is CASSLEGRGVEKLFF.

The J gene is TRBJ2-1, the V gene TRBV6-4, with D maybe TRBD1 (5 bases). Trimming stripped 5 bases from V and 9 bases from J, with 14 bases between. CDR1 is MRHNA and CDR2 is SNTAGT in the germline V gene. The CDR3 spans 13 residues. CDR3 in amino acids: CASSQETVGEQFF. Written as DNA, the CDR3 is TGTGCCAGCAGTCAGGAGACAGTTGGTGAGCAGTTCTTC.

The gene calls are TRBV6-5 and TRBJ2-7; a weak D match, TRBD1 (5 bases). Germline CDR1 reads MNHEY; CDR2 reads SVGAGI. V lost 4 bases and J lost 0, with 16 bases in between. This CDR3 comprises 16 residues. CDR3 amino acids: CASSSWQGIPSYEQYF. For the CDR3, the DNA is TGTGCCAGCAGTTCGTGGCAGGGAATACCCTCCTACGAGCAGTACTTC.

The chain is built from TRBV4-1 and TRBJ1-6; 10 nucleotides line up with TRBD1. The CDR3 covers 15 residues. The V and J ends lost 8 bases and 0 bases, in that order; junction bases with no gene match: 1. Germline CDR1 reads MGHRA; CDR2 reads YSYEKL. The chain's CDR3 is CASGTGDSYNSPLHF. CDR3 sequence (DNA): TGCGCCAGCGGGACAGGGGACTCCTATAATTCACCCCTCCACTTT.

In this sample, this clone turned up once. This CDR3 is CASSTRTGENEKLFF. CDR3 bases: TGTGCCAGTAGTACACGGACAGGGGAAAATGAAAAACTGTTTTTT. The chain links TRBV19 to TRBJ1-4; 9 bases are a match to TRBD1. Germline values: CDR1 LNHDA, CDR2 SQIVND (reference sequence). CDR3 length equals 15 residues. The V and J ends lost 4 bases and 5 bases, in that order; junction bases with no gene match: 5.

V and J are TRBV18 and TRBJ2-7, with 10 bases fitting TRBD1. The CDR3 is 15 amino acids. Unmatched junction bases numbered 10, after V lost 4 bases and J lost 7 bases. The germline V gene encodes CDR1 KGHSH and CDR2 LQKENI. Here the CDR3 reads CASSLARDRGLEQYF. For the CDR3, the DNA is TGTGCCAGCTCACTGGCCCGGGACAGGGGATTGGAGCAGTACTTC.

The chain is built from TRBV10-3 and TRBJ1-2, with 8 bases fitting TRBD1. CDR1 and CDR2 from the germline V gene are ENHRY and SYGVKD. The CDR3 runs 15 residues. J gave up 3 bases and V 2 bases, and 5 bases lay outside the gene matches. The CDR3 sequence is CAISEQQGVDYGYTF. The CDR3 nucleotides are TGTGCCATCAGTGAGCAACAGGGGGTTGACTATGGCTACACCTTC.

This clone appeared a few times. The chain combines TRBV2 with TRBJ1-6, with D unresolved. Trimming left V 6 bases short and J 7 bases short, with 19 bases between. This CDR3 spans 16 amino acids. The germline V gene encodes CDR1 SNHLY and CDR2 FYNNEI. The CDR3 is CASSNAGIGGNSPLHF. The CDR3 DNA is TGTGCCAGCAGCAACGCCGGAATCGGAGGGAATTCACCCCTCCACTTT.

This clone came up once. This chain uses TRBV19 with TRBJ2-7; D gene unclear. CDR1 and CDR2 from the germline V gene are LNHDA and SQIVND (reference sequence). The CDR3 has 14 amino acids. Trimming took off 5 bases at V and 6 bases at J, with 17 bases between the two ends. In DNA form, the CDR3 reads TGTGCCAGTAGTTCCCGTCCAGGAAGCTCCGAGCAGTACTTC. It translates to CASSSRPGSSEQYF.

The chain has TRBV15 and TRBJ2-1, with TRBD2 matching 9 bases. The CDR3 has 16 residues. Germline V lookup: CDR1 LNHNV, CDR2 YYDKDF (reference sequence). V shed 0 bases, J shed 4 bases, and the junction held 4 bases outside the gene matches. The CDR3 loop is CATSRDLAGGYNEQFF. The CDR3 DNA sequence: TGTGCCACCAGCAGAGATCTTGCGGGAGGGTACAATGAGCAGTTCTTC.

The chain carries TRBV20-1 and TRBJ2-7; D not certain. CDR1 and CDR2 from the germline V gene are DFQATT and SNEGSKA (reference sequence). This CDR3 region has 11 residues. Trimming cost V 6 bases and J 4 bases, with 10 bases left between them. The CDR3 reads CSAFRGYEQYF. In DNA form, the CDR3 reads TGCAGTGCCTTCCGAGGTTACGAGCAGTACTTC.

The J gene is TRBJ2-7, the V gene TRBV19, with a weak D call TRBD1 (5 bases). The germline V and J ends were trimmed by 0 bases and 2 bases, with 8 bases remaining between them. The CDR3 extends over 14 amino acids. CDR1 is LNHDA, CDR2 SQIVND, per germline (reference sequence). The CDR3: CASSIENRPYEQYF. The CDR3 DNA reads TGTGCCAGTAGTATAGAAAACAGGCCCTACGAGCAGTACTTC.

The V and J genes are TRBV7-2 and TRBJ2-7; D possibly corresponds to TRBD2 (6 bases). CDR1 and CDR2 from the germline V gene are SGHTA and FQGNSA. The V end lost 5 bases, the J end lost 3 bases, and 11 bases lay between the germline ends. The length of the CDR3 is 13 residues. DNA of the CDR3: TGTGCCAGCAGCCGTCAGGAGGGCTACGAGCAGTACTTC. The encoded protein is CASSRQEGYEQYF. Together with reference TRBV7-2 and TRBJ2-7, the CDR3 gives the full variable domain: GAGVSQSPSNKVTEKGKDVELRCDPISGHTALYWYRQSLGQGLEFLIYFQGNSAPDKSGLPSDRFSAERTGGSVSTLTIQRTQQEDSAVYLCASSRQEGYEQYFGPGTRLTVT.

This chain uses TRBV19 with TRBJ1-1, with a tentative D call TRBD1 (6 bases). The CDR3 contains 13 residues. Germline V gene data show CDR1 as LNHDA and CDR2 as SQIVND (reference sequence). V was pared by 6 bases and J by 4 bases, with 12 bases between. CDR3 amino acids: CASRQGRGTEAFF. The CDR3 coding sequence is TGTGCCAGTAGACAGGGTCGGGGCACTGAAGCTTTCTTT.

The CDR3, as DNA: TGTGCCACCAGCAGAGTTTGGAACAGGGCCGGGAACACCGGGGAGCTGTTTTTT. It translates to CATSRVWNRAGNTGELFF. The rearrangement links TRBV15 to TRBJ2-2, with D perhaps matching TRBD1 (6 bases). Trimming cost V 1 base and J 1 base, with 16 bases left between them. The CDR3 is 18 amino acids. Looked up from germline, CDR1 is LNHNV and CDR2 is YYDKDF (reference sequence).

This clone came up a few times. In nucleotides, the CDR3 is TGTGCCAGCAGCTTTTCGTCGGAGGGAATCTATGGCTACACCTTC. Translating gives CASSFSSEGIYGYTF. The rearrangement uses TRBV7-2 and TRBJ1-2; D is unresolved. Trimming cost V 3 bases and J 4 bases, with 15 bases left between them. Germline CDR1 is SGHTA and CDR2 is FQGNSA. The CDR3 loop spans 15 amino acids.

The J gene is TRBJ2-5, the V gene TRBV30; D possibly corresponds to TRBD1 (9 bases). Trimming stripped 2 bases from V and 5 bases from J, with 21 bases between. CDR3 size: 16 residues. The germline gives CDR1 GTSNPN, CDR2 SVGIG (reference sequence). CDR3 protein: CAWSLGQGLDRETQYF. CDR3 DNA sequence: TGTGCCTGGAGTCTGGGACAGGGACTAGACCGGGAGACCCAGTACTTC.

This chain links TRBV6-5 with TRBJ2-7, with D tentatively TRBD2 (6 bases). V was trimmed by 2 bases and J by 2 bases, leaving 13 bases between them. Germline-derived CDR1 and CDR2 are MNHEY and SVGAGI. The CDR3 is 15 amino acids. The CDR3 DNA reads as TGTGCCAGCAGTTACAGACTAGGTGCTCCCTACGAGCAGTACTTC. The encoded protein is CASSYRLGAPYEQYF.

This clone was seen more than once but under ten times. This chain joins TRBV30 and TRBJ1-3; TRBD1 matches at 11 bases. V gave up 1 base and J gave up 0 bases; unmatched junction bases: 5. From germline, CDR1 is GTSNPN and CDR2 SVGIG (reference sequence). CDR3 size: 17 residues. Here the CDR3 DNA reads TGTGCCTGGAGTGAGGGGACAGGGGGGTTCTCTGGAAACACCATATATTTT. Encoded protein: CAWSEGTGGFSGNTIYF.

The V call is TRBV6-5, the J call TRBJ2-1; 7 bases agree with TRBD2. V lost 5 bases to trimming and J lost 10 bases; unmatched junction nucleotides: 2. The CDR3 has 11 residues. Germline V gene sequence: CDR1 MNHEY, CDR2 SVGAGI. This chain's CDR3 is CASSEAGEQFF. CDR3 nucleotide sequence: TGTGCCAGCAGTGAAGCGGGGGAGCAGTTCTTC.

The chain recombines TRBV5-4 with TRBJ1-1, with a tentative D call TRBD1 (6 bases). The CDR3 runs 13 residues. Trimming stripped 10 bases from V and 4 bases from J, with 17 bases between. Germline assignment: CDR1 SGHNT and CDR2 YYREEE (reference sequence). The CDR3 sequence: CAASQQGVTEAFF. DNA of the CDR3: TGTGCCGCCAGCCAACAGGGAGTCACTGAAGCTTTCTTT.

This chain joins TRBV9 and TRBJ2-7; TRBD2 aligns across 9 bases. The CDR3 has 16 residues. With V trimmed by 3 bases and J by 5 bases, 12 bases remained unmatched. Germline values: CDR1 SGDLS, CDR2 YYNGEE. CDR3 region: CASSGRTSSGRNEQYF. The CDR3 DNA is TGTGCCAGCAGCGGAAGGACCTCAAGCGGGAGGAACGAGCAGTACTTC.

The chain uses TRBV9 and TRBJ2-3; 8 positions agree with TRBD2. From germline, CDR1 is SGDLS and CDR2 YYNGEE. The junction had 3 bases not matched to a gene; V was cut back by 2 bases and J by 1 base. The CDR3 is 15 amino acids. The CDR3 here is CASSVGGGGTDTQYF. The CDR3 DNA sequence: TGTGCCAGCAGCGTCGGGGGGGGCGGCACAGATACGCAGTATTTT. Full variable domain (remainder filled in from reference TRBV9 and TRBJ2-3): DSGVTQTPKHLITATGQRVTLRCSPRSGDLSVYWYQQSLDQGLQFLIQYYNGEERAKGNILERFSAQQFPDLHSELNLSSLELGDSALYFCASSVGGGGTDTQYFGPGTRLTVL.

The chain combines TRBV29-1 with TRBJ2-7; 7 bases fit TRBD1. Trimming at V came to 0 bases and at J to 6 bases, leaving 11 bases not matched to a gene. Germline-derived CDR1 and CDR2 are SQVTM and ANQGSEA. The CDR3 is 15 residues long. Here the CDR3 reads CSVEEWKQGKGEQYF. In DNA, the CDR3 is TGCAGCGTTGAAGAGTGGAAACAGGGGAAAGGCGAGCAGTACTTC.

This rearrangement joins TRBV5-1 to TRBJ2-3, with TRBD2 matching over 8 bases. This CDR3 is 15 amino acids long. V trimming: 2 bases; J trimming: 4 bases; junction bases outside the gene matches: 6. Per the germline V gene, CDR1 is SGHRS and CDR2 is YFSETQ. The CDR3 is CASSLSPGGPDTQYF. CDR3 DNA sequence: TGCGCCAGCAGCTTATCCCCGGGGGGGCCAGATACGCAGTATTTT.